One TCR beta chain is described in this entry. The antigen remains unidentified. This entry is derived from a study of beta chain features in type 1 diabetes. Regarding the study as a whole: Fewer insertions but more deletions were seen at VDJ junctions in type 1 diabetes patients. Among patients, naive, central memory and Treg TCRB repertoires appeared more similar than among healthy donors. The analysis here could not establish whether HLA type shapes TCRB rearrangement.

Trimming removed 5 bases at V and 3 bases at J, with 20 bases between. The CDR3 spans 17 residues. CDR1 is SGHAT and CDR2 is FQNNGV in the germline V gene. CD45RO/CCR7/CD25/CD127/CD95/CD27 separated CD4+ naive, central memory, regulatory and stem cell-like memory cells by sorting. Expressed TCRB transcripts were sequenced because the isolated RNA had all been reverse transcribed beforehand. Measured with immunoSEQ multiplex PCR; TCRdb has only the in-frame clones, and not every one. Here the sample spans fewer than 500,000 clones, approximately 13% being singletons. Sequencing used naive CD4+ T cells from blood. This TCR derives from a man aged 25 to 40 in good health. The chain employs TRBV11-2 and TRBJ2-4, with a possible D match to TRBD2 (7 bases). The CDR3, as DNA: TGTGCCAGCAGCCCACCTTTCGGGGGCGGGGGCAAAAACATTCAGTACTTC. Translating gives CASSPPFGGGGKNIQYF.